A selection of T cell receptor beta chains follows, all from one sample in a study of beta chain features in type 1 diabetes. Assay used: immunoSEQ multiplex PCR; TCRdb lists only in-frame clones, some missing. The top ten clones hold roughly 0.015% of a sample with around 350,000 clones, 10% to 15% of them seen once. Sequenced: naive CD4+ T cells from blood. These receptors came from a man in his late teens or twenties in good health. Each CDR3 is given with its conserved first and last residue. A D gene is named only where the DNA matches it firmly. Some rows have no size entry. The others give once, few or many, or a class for an expanded clone.

V gene	J gene	clone size	D gene	CDR3 DNA	CDR3 protein
TRBV15	TRBJ2-7	-	-	TGTGCCACCAGCATCACAGATGATGCCTCTGGAATGTTTGACGAGCAGTACTTC	CATSITDDASGMFDEQYF
TRBV11-2	TRBJ1-1	few	-	TGTGCCAGCAGCAAAGAGGGATTTACTGAAGCTTTCTTT	CASSKEGFTEAFF
TRBV19	TRBJ1-1	few	TRBD1	TGTGCCAGCATGGGACAGACGAACACTGAAGCTTTCTTT	CASMGQTNTEAFF
TRBV10-3	TRBJ2-7	few	TRBD1	TGTGCCAGCCGGGACAGGGATTACGAGCAGTACTTC	CASRDRDYEQYF
TRBV9	TRBJ2-1	-	-	TGTGCCAGCAGCGCCCAGGGTTGGGGGGATGCCCATGAGCAGTTCTTC	CASSAQGWGDAHEQFF
TRBV10-3	TRBJ2-2	-	TRBD1	TGTGCCATCAGTGAGGGACAGGGGTCCGTCACCGGGGAGCTGTTTTTT	CAISEGQGSVTGELFF
TRBV7-7	TRBJ2-5	-	-	TGTGCCAGCAGCTCCGGGGGCCAAGAGACCCAGTACTTC	CASSSGGQETQYF
TRBV5-1	TRBJ2-1	-	TRBD1	TGCGCCAGCAGCTCGGGACAGAACTACAATGAGCAGTTCTTC	CASSSGQNYNEQFF
TRBV5-1	TRBJ2-3	few	-	TGCGCCAGCAGCTCCGGTCAGGGGTTGGATACGCAGTATTTT	CASSSGQGLDTQYF
TRBV5-4	TRBJ2-7	few	TRBD1	TGTGCCAGCAGCCGCGGACAGGGGGCGCGTGAGCAGTACTTC	CASSRGQGAREQYF
TRBV5-6	TRBJ2-7	-	-	TGTGCCAGCAGCACCCCGGGACTGGGATCCTACGAGCAGTACTTC	CASSTPGLGSYEQYF
TRBV29-1	TRBJ1-5	-	-	TGCAGCGCAGCGGACAGCAATAGCAATCAGCCCCAGCATTTT	CSAADSNSNQPQHF
TRBV11-3	TRBJ2-3	-	-	TGTGCCAGCAGCTTAGGACAAAGCACAGATACGCAGTATTTT	CASSLGQSTDTQYF
TRBV13	TRBJ2-1	few	TRBD2	TGTGCCAGCAGCATCAGGACTAGCGGGAGGGCCTGGGCCTCCTACAATGAGCAGTTCTTC	CASSIRTSGRAWASYNEQFF
TRBV28	TRBJ2-1	few	TRBD2	TGTGCCAGCAGTCGATCCTTGGTAGCGGGTCATTATGAGCAGTTCTTC	CASSRSLVAGHYEQFF
TRBV4-2	TRBJ2-1	few	TRBD2	TGTGCCAGCAGCCAACCGGGACTAGCGGTCAATGAGCAGTTCTTC	CASSQPGLAVNEQFF
TRBV28	TRBJ2-7	-	-	TGTGCCAGCATAGGGGGAGGGTTCGACGAGCAGTACTTC	CASIGGGFDEQYF
TRBV7-9	TRBJ1-3	-	-	TGTGCCAGCAGCTCGAGGCCTGAAAACACCATATATTTT	CASSSRPENTIYF
TRBV2	TRBJ1-5	-	-	TGTGCCAGCAGTGAATTGGACAGAAATCAGCCCCAGCATTTT	CASSELDRNQPQHF
TRBV18	TRBJ2-7	-	TRBD1	TGTGCCAGCTCACCCCAGGACAGGGGTATCCACGAGCAGTACTTC	CASSPQDRGIHEQYF
TRBV11-2	TRBJ1-2	-	-	TGTGCCAGCAGCCGACAGCAAACTCACTATGGCTACACCTTC	CASSRQQTHYGYTF
TRBV28	TRBJ1-2	-	TRBD1	TGTGCCAGCGGGACAGATTATGGCTACACCTTC	CASGTDYGYTF
TRBV18	TRBJ2-1	few	TRBD2	TGTGCCAGCTCACCGTCGACTAGCGGGAGAATCAATGAGCAGTTCTTC	CASSPSTSGRINEQFF
TRBV9	TRBJ2-1	few	TRBD2	TGTGCCAGCAGCGTAGCCTCGGAGGGACTATCCTACAATGAGCAGTTCTTC	CASSVASEGLSYNEQFF
TRBV4-3	TRBJ2-6	-	TRBD1	TGCGCCAGCAGCCAAGGACAGGGTGCTGGGGCCAACGTCCTGACTTTC	CASSQGQGAGANVLTF
TRBV7-8	TRBJ1-3	-	-	TGTGCCAGCAGCTGGTCGGGGAGCTCTGGAAACACCATATATTTT	CASSWSGSSGNTIYF
TRBV13	TRBJ2-3	few	TRBD2	TGTGCCAGCAGCTTAAGAGCCTCTAGCGGGGCCGTTACGCAGTATTTT	CASSLRASSGAVTQYF
TRBV10-3	TRBJ1-1	-	TRBD1	TGTGCCATCACCGGACAGGGAGGCACTGAAGCTTTCTTT	CAITGQGGTEAFF
TRBV6-4	TRBJ2-3	few	-	TGTGCCAGCTCAGCCCGGGGAGCGAGGGATACGCAGTATTTT	CASSARGARDTQYF
TRBV19	TRBJ1-1	-	-	TGTGCCAGTCGCCGATCCCGGGACATGCATTCTCCCACTGAAGCTTTCTTT	CASRRSRDMHSPTEAFF
TRBV18	TRBJ2-2	few	TRBD1	TGTGCCAGCTCACTAGGGACAGATAACACCGGGGAGCTGTTTTTT	CASSLGTDNTGELFF
TRBV6-1	TRBJ2-1	-	TRBD2	TGTGCCAGCAGGACCGGGACTAGCGGGGGCAATGAGCAGTTCTTC	CASRTGTSGGNEQFF
TRBV4-2	TRBJ2-7	-	TRBD2	TGTGCCAGCAGCCAAGATTGGACTAGTATTCCCGAGCAGTACTTC	CASSQDWTSIPEQYF
TRBV6-5	TRBJ1-1	-	-	TGTGCCAGCACAAAGTCTCAGGGGAACACTGAAGCTTTCTTT	CASTKSQGNTEAFF
TRBV28	TRBJ1-2	-	-	TGTGCCAGCAGTTTAACAGATCTATTACAATATGGCTACACCTTC	CASSLTDLLQYGYTF
TRBV30	TRBJ2-7	few	-	TGTGCCTGGATTCATCTAGCAGCCCCCTACGAGCAGTACTTC	CAWIHLAAPYEQYF
TRBV28	TRBJ2-7	-	TRBD1	TGTGCCAGCAGGGGGACAGGTCCCTACGAGCAGTACTTC	CASRGTGPYEQYF
TRBV19	TRBJ1-1	few	TRBD1	TGTGCCAGTGGTCTTGGAACCAACAGGGGCATCGCTTTCTTT	CASGLGTNRGIAFF
TRBV10-3	TRBJ2-1	-	TRBD1	TGTGCCATCACCAGGACAGGCTTGAGCAATGAGCAGTTCTTC	CAITRTGLSNEQFF
TRBV19	TRBJ2-5	few	-	TGTGCCAGTAGTCTGGGGCAGGGCCAAGAGACCCAGTACTTC	CASSLGQGQETQYF
TRBV27	TRBJ2-7	-	-	TGTGCCAGCAGTTATTCCTATAACTCCTACGAGCAGTACTTC	CASSYSYNSYEQYF
TRBV7-3	TRBJ2-7	few	-	TGTGCCAGCAGCTTGGGTAGCGGCCGATCGTACGAGCAGTACTTC	CASSLGSGRSYEQYF
TRBV11-2	TRBJ2-7	few	-	TGTGCCAGCAGCGCCCAGTACAGCGGAGGGGAGCAGTACTTC	CASSAQYSGGEQYF
TRBV5-5	TRBJ2-2	-	TRBD2	TGTGCCAGCAGGCCAACTAGCGGGGCCGCCGGGGAGCTGTTTTTT	CASRPTSGAAGELFF